Presented here are 16 T cell receptor beta chains from one specimen sequenced in a study of T cells in Graves' hyperthyroidism and ophthalmopathy. Authors of the study amplified TCR beta CDR3 regions from RNA transcripts. The HTBI primer set was used in a first-round RT-PCR of the TCR CDR3. TCRdb reprocessed the multiplex PCR reads via MiXCR and lists one record per CDR3 protein. Here the sample spans 400,000 to 600,000 distinct CDR3 sequences, less than 25% being singletons. Sequencing was performed on blood. The receptors derive from a man aged 18 to 35 with Graves' hyperthyroidism.

The genes are TRBV6-1 and TRBJ2-5, with D perhaps given as TRBD1 or TRBD2 (5 bases each). The CDR3 is made up of 14 amino acids. The V end lost 7 bases, the J end lost 1 base, and 13 bases lay between the germline ends. From germline, CDR1 is MNHNS and CDR2 SASEGT. The CDR3 spells CASTSGRFQETQYF. DNA of the CDR3: TGTGCCAGCACCTCGGGGCGGTTCCAAGAGACCCAGTACTTC.

This CDR3 reads CAWSVPSGNTIYF. The CDR3 region has the DNA TGTGCCTGGAGTGTCCCCTCTGGAAACACCATATATTTT. V is TRBV30 and J is TRBJ1-3; no definite D call. Trimming pared 0 bases from V and 0 bases from J, leaving 3 bases between. The CDR3 totals 13 residues. The germline V gene encodes CDR1 GTSNPN and CDR2 SVGIG (reference sequence).

This clonotype was seen many times. The rearrangement uses TRBV7-2 and TRBJ2-7; D is possibly TRBD1 (5 bases). This CDR3 contains 14 residues. The ends were cut back, 1 base at V and 2 bases at J, with 9 bases in the middle. Germline V CDR1 and CDR2: SGHTA, FQGNSA. CDR3 nucleotides: TGTGCCAGCAGCTTAGGCAGACAGACCTACGAGCAGTACTTC. As protein: CASSLGRQTYEQYF.

This clonotype was picked up a small number of times. Being one base from a much bigger clone, this may be a read error. The J gene is TRBJ2-5, the V gene TRBV11-3, with a possible D match to TRBD1 (5 bases). Germline V gene lookup returns CDR1 SGHNT and CDR2 YENEEA. The CDR3 is 15 amino acids. The DNA of the CDR3 is TGTGCCAGCAGCTTAGTCGGGCGGACACAAGAGACCAAGTACTTC. Translation: CASSLVGRTQETKYF.

This clonotype has at least ten counts. The chain links TRBV27 to TRBJ1-5; no clear D. This CDR3 contains 14 residues. The ends were cut back, 4 bases at V and 0 bases at J, with 7 bases in the middle. Germline V gene data show CDR1 as MNHEY and CDR2 as SMNVEV (reference sequence). The CDR3 here is CASSWSASNQPQHF. DNA for the CDR3: TGTGCCAGCAGTTGGTCCGCTAGCAATCAGCCCCAGCATTTT.

The chain links TRBV11-1 to TRBJ2-7; TRBD1 matches 8 bases. The CDR3 is 16 amino acids. From germline, CDR1 is SGHAT and CDR2 FQDESV (reference sequence). The V and J ends lost 4 bases and 7 bases, in that order; junction bases with no gene match: 15. CDR3 nucleotide sequence: TGTGCCAGCAGCTATCAAGGACAGGGCGGTGCGGGGGAGCAGTACTTC. It is translated as CASSYQGQGGAGEQYF.

This clonotype was seen repeatedly, ten times or more. The V gene is TRBV6-5, the J gene TRBJ2-5; D gene uncertain. The CDR3 totals 13 residues. V dropped 0 bases and J dropped 10 bases, with 12 bases sitting between them. The germline V gene encodes CDR1 MNHEY and CDR2 SVGAGI. The CDR3 DNA sequence: TGTGCCAGCAGTTACTCGAATCCCGGCGACCAGTACTTC. Residues: CASSYSNPGDQYF.

This clonotype was found many times. The junction does not match germline at one end; this may be a read error. The chain links TRBV7-9 to TRBJ1-1; D is ambiguous. There are 12 residues in the CDR3. The germline gives CDR1 SEHNR, CDR2 FQNEAQ (reference sequence). The CDR3 protein is CASSLGTAEAFF. In nucleotides, the CDR3 is TGTGCCAGCAGTTTAGGCACTGCTGAAGCTTTCTTT.

Ten or more counts support this clonotype. The V call is TRBV7-8, the J call TRBJ1-1; no reliable D call. Germline lookup yields CDR1 SGHVS and CDR2 FQNEAQ. The CDR3 length is 16 residues. V lost 5 bases and J 0 bases, leaving 16 bases between the germline ends. The CDR3 region is CASSLNRFDMNTEAFF. CDR3 in DNA: TGTGCCAGCAGCCTAAACCGCTTTGATATGAACACTGAAGCTTTCTTT.

There are many counts of this clonotype. The gene calls are TRBV27 and TRBJ2-5; 8 bases align to TRBD1. The CDR3 runs to 13 residues. Trimming took 3 bases from V and 4 from J; bases not matched to a gene: 1. Germline CDR1 is MNHEY and CDR2 is SMNVEV (reference sequence). CDR3 in DNA: TGTGCCAGCAGTTTCAGGGGGCGAGAGACCCAGTACTTC. As protein: CASSFRGRETQYF.

This clonotype was observed at least ten times. This chain connects TRBV11-1 to TRBJ1-2, with TRBD1 matching over 9 bases. V lost 4 bases, J lost 8 bases, and 17 bases stayed unmatched. Germline V CDR1 and CDR2: SGHAT, FQDESV (reference sequence). The CDR3 is 17 residues long. CDR3 DNA: TGTGCCAGCAGCTCGTCCCCGCGGGACAGGGATCTACTAGGCTACACCTTC. It translates to CASSSSPRDRDLLGYTF.

This clonotype has a count of ten or more. The rearrangement uses TRBV28 and TRBJ2-2; 8 nucleotides line up with TRBD1. The CDR3 runs to 15 residues. The germline gives CDR1 MDHEN, CDR2 SYDVKM. The V and J ends lost 3 bases and 3 bases, in that order; junction bases with no gene match: 3. In nucleotides, the CDR3 is TGTGCCAGCAGTTTCGACAGGGGTTACACCGGGGAGCTGTTTTTT. Its translation: CASSFDRGYTGELFF.

This clonotype was counted between two and nine times. The chain is built from TRBV20-1 and TRBJ1-1; no reliable D call. Germline loops: CDR1 DFQATT, CDR2 SNEGSKA (reference sequence). The CDR3 runs to 12 residues. V shed 3 bases and J shed 6 bases, with 11 bases lying between them. As DNA, the CDR3 is TGCAGTGCTAGGGTGGTTATGGCTGAAGCTTTCTTT. Amino acid sequence: CSARVVMAEAFF.

A remark on this clonotype: This may come from a read error, since a much larger clone is one base off. The CDR3 end shows no conserved phenylalanine or tryptophan, and so a read error is likely. The chain is built from TRBV12-3 or TRBV12-4 and TRBJ1-1, with 10 nucleotides matching TRBD1. This CDR3 has 16 amino acids. The junction had 9 bases not matched to a gene; V was cut back by 2 bases and J by 6 bases. The CDR3 loop reads CASSLPPTGGLAEAFL. DNA of the CDR3: TGTGCCAGCAGTTTACCTCCGACAGGGGGCCTCGCTGAAGCTTTCTTG.

This clonotype was seen ten or more times. This chain joins TRBV6-1 and TRBJ2-3; 9 bases fit TRBD2. With 2 bases clipped from V and 4 bases from J, the junction kept 4 bases outside the gene matches. The CDR3 totals 15 residues. Germline V lookup: CDR1 MNHNS, CDR2 SASEGT. CDR3 amino acids: CASSEQGGGADTQYF. The CDR3 nucleotides read TGTGCCAGCAGTGAACAAGGCGGGGGGGCAGATACGCAGTATTTT.

The chain has TRBV11-2 and TRBJ2-6; D remains unclear. This CDR3 is built from 16 residues. Germline values: CDR1 SGHAT, CDR2 FQNNGV. The germline V and J ends were trimmed by 5 bases and 0 bases, with 11 bases remaining between them. In DNA form, the CDR3 reads TGTGCCAGCAGCCCCGGACGGTTCTCTGGGGCCAACGTCCTGACTTTC. It translates to CASSPGRFSGANVLTF.